Described below is a single TCR beta chain sequence and its context. The sample belongs to a study of cytotoxic CD8 clonotypes in ibrutinib-treated CLL. This CDR3 spans 13 amino acids. Germline V lookup: CDR1 LNHDA, CDR2 SQIVND (reference sequence). The V end lost 4 bases, the J end lost 5 bases, and 9 bases lay between the germline ends. Repertoires were generated with immunoSEQ multiplex PCR, while TCRdb's copy carries only in-frame clones and drops some. Of about 140,000 clones in the sample, more than 75% were seen once. Sample: PBMCs, taken after 36 months of ibrutinib treatment. The chain has TRBV19 and TRBJ1-5, with D uncertain. The TCR sequence derives from a human donor with chronic lymphocytic leukemia. CDR3 region: CASSRALHQPQHF. As DNA, the CDR3 is TGTGCCAGTAGTAGGGCTCTCCATCAGCCCCAGCATTTT.